These 27 T cell receptor beta chains were sequenced from one sample in a study of cytomegalovirus exposure and HLA in healthy donors. The PCR was carried out with 60 Vbeta primers and 13 Jbeta primers. Repertoires were generated with immunoSEQ multiplex PCR, while TCRdb's copy carries only in-frame clones and drops some. This sample has approximately 130,000 clones; roughly four fifths occur once, and the top ten carry 5.5% to 6%. What was sequenced was PBMCs. All receptors derive from a woman between 40 and 50 years old in good health and CMV-seropositive.

This rearrangement joins TRBV19 to TRBJ1-1, with 9 bases aligning to TRBD1. Germline values: CDR1 LNHDA, CDR2 SQIVND (reference sequence). The V segment lost 5 bases and the J segment 12 bases; nucleotides outside the gene matches: 13. The CDR3 loop spans 14 amino acids. CDR3: CASSASAGTGPSFF. The CDR3 DNA follows: TGTGCCAGTAGTGCCTCCGCCGGGACAGGGCCTTCTTTCTTT.

The chain employs TRBV6-6 and TRBJ2-3, with no clear D. CDR1 MNHNY and CDR2 SVGAGI come from the germline V gene (reference sequence). Deletions cut 5 bases from V and 5 bases from J, with 14 bases between. The CDR3 runs to 14 residues. Written as DNA, the CDR3 is TGTGCCAGCAGTCCTGAATTAGTAGAAGATACGCAGTATTTT. It is translated as CASSPELVEDTQYF.

This sequence joins TRBV9 and TRBJ2-7, with 8 bases matching TRBD2. Germline loops: CDR1 SGDLS, CDR2 YYNGEE. Trimming at V came to 2 bases and at J to 1 base, leaving 2 bases not matched to a gene. The CDR3 covers 14 residues. The CDR3 DNA reads as TGTGCCAGCAGCGTCACTAGCGGTTCCTACGAGCAGTACTTC. Protein product: CASSVTSGSYEQYF.

This clone was counted once. The chain employs TRBV21-1 and TRBJ2-1; the table's D call TRBD1 went unverified against the DNA. TRBV21-1 is an annotated pseudogene. The CDR3 contains 13 residues. The CDR3 region has the DNA TGTGCCAGCGGAAAGGACAGGGCCAATGAGCAGTTCTTC. Protein sequence: CASGKDRANEQFF.

The rearrangement uses TRBV5-6 and TRBJ2-3; TRBD2 aligns across 13 bases. V dropped 5 bases and J dropped 3; count of bases not matched to a gene: 9. CDR3 length equals 17 residues. Germline V CDR1 and CDR2: SGHDT, YYEEEE. Here the CDR3 reads CASRWTSGSVRTDTQYF. As DNA, the CDR3 is TGTGCCAGCAGATGGACTAGCGGGAGCGTCCGGACAGATACGCAGTATTTT.

This clone showed up just once. V and J are TRBV7-9 and TRBJ2-3, with D perhaps TRBD2 (5 bases). Per the germline V gene, CDR1 is SEHNR and CDR2 is FQNEAQ (reference sequence). V was cut by 4 bases and J by 5 bases, with 19 bases left in between. The CDR3 totals 16 residues. This CDR3 reads CASSSPPASLIDTQYF. DNA of the CDR3: TGTGCCAGCAGCTCCCCGCCGGCTAGCTTGATAGATACGCAGTATTTT.

On this clone itself: Additional DNA sequences in this sample encode the identical CDR3. V and J are TRBV19 and TRBJ1-1; no reliable D call. This CDR3 is 14 amino acids long. The V and J ends lost 3 bases and 0 bases respectively, with 8 bases between them. Per the germline V gene, CDR1 is LNHDA and CDR2 is SQIVND (reference sequence). DNA of the CDR3: TGTGCCAGTAGTATTGGGCCGGTGAACACTGAAGCTTTCTTT. Protein: CASSIGPVNTEAFF.

The chain employs TRBV7-2 and TRBJ2-1, with D maybe TRBD2 (6 bases). V lost 4 bases to trimming and J lost 4 bases, with 14 bases between them. Germline V gives CDR1 SGHTA, CDR2 FQGNSA. The CDR3 has 15 amino acids. CDR3 region: CASSSQGTRYNEQFF. In DNA form, the CDR3 reads TGTGCCAGCAGCTCCCAAGGGACTCGGTACAATGAGCAGTTCTTC.

The chain couples TRBV9 to TRBJ2-3; D is perhaps TRBD1 (6 bases). The CDR3 covers 14 residues. Germline CDR1 reads SGDLS; CDR2 reads YYNGEE. Trimming left V 1 base short and J 3 bases short, with 9 bases between. This CDR3 reads CASSVLGTTDTQYF. The CDR3, as DNA: TGTGCCAGCAGCGTATTGGGGACAACAGATACGCAGTATTTT.

The gene calls are TRBV18 and TRBJ1-1, with D possibly TRBD1 on 5 matching bases. V was clipped by 1 base and J by 0 bases, with 6 bases between them. Germline-derived CDR1 and CDR2 are KGHSH and LQKENI. The CDR3 runs to 14 residues. The CDR3: CASSPQGMNTEAFF. The CDR3 nucleotides read TGTGCCAGCTCACCACAGGGGATGAACACTGAAGCTTTCTTT.

CDR3 sequence (DNA): TGTGCCAGCAGCCAAGACTCTGGGACAGGGGGGTGCGAGCAGTACTTC. This sequence encodes CASSQDSGTGGCEQYF. J is TRBJ2-7 and V is TRBV4-2; TRBD1 aligns across 11 bases. The length of the CDR3 is 16 residues. Trimming took 0 bases from V and 6 from J; bases not matched to a gene: 7. Germline CDR1 reads LGHNA; CDR2 reads YNFKEQ.

V and J are TRBV5-1 and TRBJ1-2; 9 bases are shared with TRBD1. Germline V gives CDR1 SGHRS, CDR2 YFSETQ. V gave up 0 bases and J gave up 2 bases; unmatched junction bases: 5. This CDR3 region has 16 residues. Written as DNA, the CDR3 is TGCGCCAGCAGCTTGGACTTGACAGGGGGAAACTATGGCTACACCTTC. Its protein is CASSLDLTGGNYGYTF.

The CDR3 here is CATTAGTSGHNEQFF. CDR3 nucleotide sequence: TGTGCCACCACCGCCGGGACTAGCGGCCACAATGAGCAGTTCTTC. The J gene is TRBJ2-1, the V gene TRBV19, with 11 bases that match TRBD2. The V gene's germline CDR1 is LNHDA and CDR2 SQIVND (reference sequence). V lost 10 bases, J lost 5 bases, and 10 bases stayed unmatched. CDR3 length equals 15 residues.

This clone was seen just once. The chain links TRBV6-5 to TRBJ2-1, with TRBD2 identical over 12 bases. V was pared by 5 bases and J by 9 bases, with 8 bases of the junction left unmatched. This CDR3 comprises 15 residues. The germline V gene encodes CDR1 MNHEY and CDR2 SVGAGI. The CDR3 DNA reads as TGTGCCAGCAGTCCGGGACTAGCGGGTCTGGGTGAGCAGTTCTTC. Its protein product is CASSPGLAGLGEQFF.

The V call is TRBV7-9, the J call TRBJ2-2; weak D call: TRBD2 (6 bases). The CDR3 contains 17 residues. The ends were cut back, 5 bases at V and 7 bases at J, with 23 bases in the middle. The germline V gene encodes CDR1 SEHNR and CDR2 FQNEAQ (reference sequence). DNA of the CDR3: TGTGCCAGCAGCCAAAGAGTCGTGGGAGGATTCGGCGGGGAGCTGTTTTTT. This encodes CASSQRVVGGFGGELFF.

This chain joins TRBV2 and TRBJ2-5; TRBD2 matches at 13 bases. The CDR3 extends over 15 amino acids. Trimming at V came to 6 bases and at J to 2 bases, leaving 3 bases not matched to a gene. CDR1 is SNHLY and CDR2 is FYNNEI in the germline V gene. The chain's CDR3 is CASRGLAGNQETQYF. CDR3 DNA sequence: TGTGCCAGCAGGGGACTAGCGGGGAATCAAGAGACCCAGTACTTC.

This chain joins TRBV7-2 and TRBJ2-1, with D hard to call. In germline, CDR1 is SGHTA, CDR2 FQGNSA. This CDR3 is built from 13 residues. Trimming pared 5 bases from V and 1 base from J, leaving 6 bases between. The CDR3 coding sequence is TGTGCCAGCAGCGCGGTTTCCTACAATGAGCAGTTCTTC. Amino acids: CASSAVSYNEQFF.

The rearrangement joins TRBV6-5 to TRBJ2-7, with 8 bases lining up with TRBD1. CDR1 and CDR2 (germline): MNHEY, SVGAGI. J lost 4 bases, V lost 0 bases, and 5 bases had no gene match. The CDR3 has 15 amino acids. Written as DNA, the CDR3 is TGTGCCAGCAGTTACTCGGGGCAGGGGGCGTACGAGCAGTACTTC. The encoded protein is CASSYSGQGAYEQYF.

This chain uses TRBV29-1 with TRBJ2-1; a possible D gene is TRBD2 (6 bases). This CDR3 has 13 residues. Germline-derived CDR1 and CDR2 are SQVTM and ANQGSEA. Between the trimmed V and J ends, which lost 7 bases and 1 base, there was a span of 11 bases. The CDR3 loop is CSAHGSSYNEQFF. DNA of the CDR3: TGCAGCGCCCACGGGAGTTCCTACAATGAGCAGTTCTTC.

This chain connects TRBV7-9 to TRBJ2-7; D not certain. Looked up from germline, CDR1 is SEHNR and CDR2 is FQNEAQ (reference sequence). The CDR3 runs to 12 residues. Trimming left V 1 base short and J 4 bases short, with 5 bases between. CDR3 in DNA: TGTGCCAGCAGCTTAGGCGATTACGAGCAGTACTTC. It translates to CASSLGDYEQYF.

The V call is TRBV25-1, the J call TRBJ2-1, with D perhaps TRBD1 (5 bases). The CDR3 length is 12 residues. CDR1 MGHDK and CDR2 SYGVNS come from the germline V gene. Trimming removed 7 bases from V and 5 bases from J, with 9 bases in between. CDR3 nucleotides: TGTGCCAGCACTCCGGACAACAATGAGCAGTTCTTC. Amino acids: CASTPDNNEQFF.

This chain connects TRBV5-4 to TRBJ2-1; TRBD2 matches at 7 bases. Per the germline V gene, CDR1 is SGHNT and CDR2 is YYREEE (reference sequence). J gave up 0 bases and V 1 base, and 4 bases lay outside the gene matches. The CDR3 is 16 residues long. The CDR3 protein is CASSLLGGSSYNEQFF. The CDR3 region has the DNA TGTGCCAGCAGCTTGTTAGGCGGGAGCTCCTACAATGAGCAGTTCTTC. Complete variable domain (other parts from reference TRBV5-4 and TRBJ2-1): ETGVTQSPTHLIKTRGQQVTLRCSSQSGHNTVSWYQQALGQGPQFIFQYYREEENGRGNFPPRFSGLQFPNYSSELNVNALELDDSALYLCASSLLGGSSYNEQFFGPGTRLTVL.

The chain is built from TRBV28 and TRBJ2-7, with TRBD2 matching 8 bases. The germline gives CDR1 MDHEN, CDR2 SYDVKM. This CDR3 is built from 14 residues. J lost 2 bases, V lost 5 bases, and 5 bases had no gene match. This chain's CDR3 is CASSRGGATYEQYF. CDR3 sequence (DNA): TGTGCCAGCAGTCGGGGGGGGGCGACCTACGAGCAGTACTTC. Full variable domain (missing parts from reference TRBV28 and TRBJ2-7): DVKVTQSSRYLVKRTGEKVFLECVQDMDHENMFWYRQDPGLGLRLIYFSYDVKMKEKGDIPEGYSVSREKKERFSLILESASTNQTSMYLCASSRGGATYEQYFGPGTRLTVT.

This rearrangement joins TRBV5-6 to TRBJ2-1; TRBD2 matches at 7 bases. The germline V gene has CDR1 SGHDT and CDR2 YYEEEE. CDR3 length: 13 residues. After removal of 5 bases from V and 11 bases from J, the junction contained 10 bases not matched to a gene. CDR3 in DNA: TGTGCCAGCAGTTGGGAGGGTGAGCCAAAGCAGTTCTTC. Protein product: CASSWEGEPKQFF.

The rearrangement joins TRBV7-8 to TRBJ2-5; D might be TRBD2 (6 bases). This CDR3 has 16 residues. The germline gives CDR1 SGHVS, CDR2 FQNEAQ. Deletions cut 5 bases from V and 5 bases from J, with 21 bases between. The CDR3 DNA follows: TGTGCCAGCAGCCCGCTTCGGGGAGGATCCAAGGAGACCCAGTACTTC. This sequence encodes CASSPLRGGSKETQYF.

V usage is TRBV28 and J usage is TRBJ1-4, with a possible D match to TRBD1 (5 bases). CDR1 and CDR2 (germline): MDHEN, SYDVKM. Trimming cost V 7 bases and J 1 base, with 13 bases left between them. The CDR3 consists of 15 residues. The CDR3 here is CASIDGGVTNEKLFF. In nucleotides, the CDR3 is TGTGCCAGCATTGACGGGGGAGTAACTAATGAAAAACTGTTTTTT.

This clone was detected only a few times. The chain combines TRBV7-9 with TRBJ2-1; 8 nucleotides line up with TRBD1. This CDR3 has 14 amino acids. Germline V gene sequence: CDR1 SEHNR, CDR2 FQNEAQ (reference sequence). V was pared by 4 bases and J by 7 bases, with 6 bases of the junction left unmatched. CDR3 amino acids: CASSSGQGRNEQFF. The DNA of the CDR3 is TGTGCCAGCAGCTCCGGACAGGGTAGAAATGAGCAGTTCTTC. The entire variable domain, with the rest obtained from reference TRBV7-9 and TRBJ2-1, is as follows: DTGVSQNPRHKITKRGQNVTFRCDPISEHNRLYWYRQTLGQGPEFLTYFQNEAQLEKSRLLSDRFSAERPKGSFSTLEIQRTEQGDSAMYLCASSSGQGRNEQFFGPGTRLTVL.